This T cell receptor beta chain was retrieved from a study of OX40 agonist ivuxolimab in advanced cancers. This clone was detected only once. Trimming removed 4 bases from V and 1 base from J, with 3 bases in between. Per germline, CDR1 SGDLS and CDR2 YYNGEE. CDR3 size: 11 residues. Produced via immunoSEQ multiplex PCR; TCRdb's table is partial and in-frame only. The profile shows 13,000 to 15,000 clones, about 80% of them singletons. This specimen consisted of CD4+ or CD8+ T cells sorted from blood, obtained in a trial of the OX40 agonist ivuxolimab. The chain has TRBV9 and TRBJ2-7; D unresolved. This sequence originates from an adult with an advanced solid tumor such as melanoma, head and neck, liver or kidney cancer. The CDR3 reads CASSRSYEQYF. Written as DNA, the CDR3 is TGTGCCAGCAGCCGTTCCTACGAGCAGTACTTC.